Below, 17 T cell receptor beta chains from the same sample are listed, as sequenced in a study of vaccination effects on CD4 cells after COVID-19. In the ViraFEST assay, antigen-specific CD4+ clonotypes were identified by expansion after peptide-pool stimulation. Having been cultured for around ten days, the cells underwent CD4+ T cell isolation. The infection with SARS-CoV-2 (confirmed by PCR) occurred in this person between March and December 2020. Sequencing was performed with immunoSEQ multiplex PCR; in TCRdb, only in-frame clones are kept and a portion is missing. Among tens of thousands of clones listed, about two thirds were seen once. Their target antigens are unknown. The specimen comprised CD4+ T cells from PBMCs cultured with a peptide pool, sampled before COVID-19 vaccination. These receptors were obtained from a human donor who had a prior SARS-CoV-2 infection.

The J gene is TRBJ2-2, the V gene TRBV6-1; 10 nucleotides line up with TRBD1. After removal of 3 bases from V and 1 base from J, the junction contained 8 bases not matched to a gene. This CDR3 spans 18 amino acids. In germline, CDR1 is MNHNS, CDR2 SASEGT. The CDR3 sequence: CASSDFSGTGVNTGELFF. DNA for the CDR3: TGTGCCAGCAGTGACTTTTCCGGGACAGGGGTGAACACCGGGGAGCTGTTTTTT.

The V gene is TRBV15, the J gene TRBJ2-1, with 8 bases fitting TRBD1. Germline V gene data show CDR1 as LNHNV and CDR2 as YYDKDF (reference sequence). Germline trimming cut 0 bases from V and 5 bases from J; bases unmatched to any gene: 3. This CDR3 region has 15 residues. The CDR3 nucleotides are TGTGCCACCAGCAGAGACAGGGGGCTGAACAATGAGCAGTTCTTC. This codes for CATSRDRGLNNEQFF.

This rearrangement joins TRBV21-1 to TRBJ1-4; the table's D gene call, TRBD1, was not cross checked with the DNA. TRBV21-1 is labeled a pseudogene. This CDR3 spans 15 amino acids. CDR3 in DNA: TGTGCCAGCATCAAAACTGGGCAGATTAATGAAAAACTGTTTTTT. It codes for CASIKTGQINEKLFF.

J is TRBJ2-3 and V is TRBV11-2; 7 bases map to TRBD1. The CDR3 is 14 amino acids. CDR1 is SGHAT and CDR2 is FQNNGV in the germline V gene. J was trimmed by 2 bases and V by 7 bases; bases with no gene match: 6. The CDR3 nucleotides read TGTGCCAGCACCCCGGGACAGAACACAGATACGCAGTATTTT. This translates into CASTPGQNTDTQYF.

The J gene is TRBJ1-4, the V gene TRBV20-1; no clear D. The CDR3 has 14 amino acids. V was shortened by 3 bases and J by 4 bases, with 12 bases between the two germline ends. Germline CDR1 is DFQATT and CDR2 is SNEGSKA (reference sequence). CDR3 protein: CSASGRQSNEKLFF. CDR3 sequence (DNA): TGCAGTGCTAGTGGGCGGCAGAGTAATGAAAAACTGTTTTTT.

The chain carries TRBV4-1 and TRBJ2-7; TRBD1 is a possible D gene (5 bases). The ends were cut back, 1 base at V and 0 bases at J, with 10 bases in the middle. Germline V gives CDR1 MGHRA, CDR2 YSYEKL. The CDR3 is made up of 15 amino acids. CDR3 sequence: CASSQGSGSSYEQYF. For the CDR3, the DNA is TGCGCCAGCAGCCAAGGCTCAGGGTCCTCCTACGAGCAGTACTTC.

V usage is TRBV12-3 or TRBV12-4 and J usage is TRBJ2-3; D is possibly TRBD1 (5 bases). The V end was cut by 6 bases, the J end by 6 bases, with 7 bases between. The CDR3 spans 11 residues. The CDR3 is CASRWGDTQYF. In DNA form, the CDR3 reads TGTGCCAGCAGGTGGGGCGATACGCAGTATTTT.

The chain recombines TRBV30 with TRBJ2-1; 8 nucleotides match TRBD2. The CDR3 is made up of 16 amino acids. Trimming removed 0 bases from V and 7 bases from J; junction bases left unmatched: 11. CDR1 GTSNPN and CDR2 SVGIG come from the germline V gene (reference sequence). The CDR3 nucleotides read TGTGCCTGGAGTGTAGTTGCGGGCCCGGGGGGGAATGAGCAGTTCTTC. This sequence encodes CAWSVVAGPGGNEQFF.

For the CDR3, the DNA is TGTGCCAGCAGCACCCTAGCAACCTACGAGCAGTACTTC. This encodes CASSTLATYEQYF. V and J are TRBV7-9 and TRBJ2-7, with D perhaps TRBD2 (5 bases). Germline V gene sequence: CDR1 SEHNR, CDR2 FQNEAQ (reference sequence). The CDR3 extends over 13 amino acids. V shed 5 bases and J shed 2 bases, with 10 bases lying between them.

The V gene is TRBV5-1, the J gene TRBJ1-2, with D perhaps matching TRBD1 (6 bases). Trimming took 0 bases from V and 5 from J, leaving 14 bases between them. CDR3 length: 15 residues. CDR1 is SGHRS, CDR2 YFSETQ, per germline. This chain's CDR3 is CASSLAPDRIYGYTF. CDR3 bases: TGCGCCAGCAGCTTGGCCCCGGACAGAATATATGGCTACACCTTC. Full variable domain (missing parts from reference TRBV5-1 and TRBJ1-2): KAGVTQTPRYLIKTRGQQVTLSCSPISGHRSVSWYQQTPGQGLQFLFEYFSETQRNKGNFPGRFSGRQFSNSRSEMNVSTLELGDSALYLCASSLAPDRIYGYTFGSGTRLTVV.

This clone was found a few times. CDR3 protein: CASSLEGNYNEQFF. CDR3 in DNA: TGTGCCAGCAGCTTAGAAGGTAACTACAATGAGCAGTTCTTC. The chain uses TRBV7-2 and TRBJ2-1; D uncertain. The CDR3 contains 14 residues. The germline V gene encodes CDR1 SGHTA and CDR2 FQGNSA. Trimming stripped 1 base from V and 3 bases from J, with 7 bases between.

CDR3 amino acids: CASSKQTSGSSETQYF. The DNA of the CDR3 is TGTGCCAGCAGCAAACAAACTAGCGGGAGTAGTGAGACCCAGTACTTC. The rearrangement uses TRBV21-1 and TRBJ2-5; TRBD2 is the table's D call, not checked against the DNA. TRBV21-1 is assigned pseudogene status. The length of the CDR3 is 16 residues.

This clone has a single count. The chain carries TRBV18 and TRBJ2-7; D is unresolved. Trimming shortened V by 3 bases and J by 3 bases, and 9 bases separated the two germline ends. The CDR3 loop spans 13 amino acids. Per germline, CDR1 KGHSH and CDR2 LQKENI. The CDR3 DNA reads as TGTGCCAGCTCACCCGCTCAAAACTACGAGCAGTACTTC. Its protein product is CASSPAQNYEQYF.

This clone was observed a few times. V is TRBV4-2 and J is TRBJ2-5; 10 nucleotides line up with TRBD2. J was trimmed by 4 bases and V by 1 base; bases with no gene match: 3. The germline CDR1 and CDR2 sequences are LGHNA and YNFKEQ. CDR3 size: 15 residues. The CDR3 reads CASSQGAGGPETQYF. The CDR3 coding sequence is TGTGCCAGCAGCCAAGGAGCGGGAGGGCCAGAGACCCAGTACTTC.

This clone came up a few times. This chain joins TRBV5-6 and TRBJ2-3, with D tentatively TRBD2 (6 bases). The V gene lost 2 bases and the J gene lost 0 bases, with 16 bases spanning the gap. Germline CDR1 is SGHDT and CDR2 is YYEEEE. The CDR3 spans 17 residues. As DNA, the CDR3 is TGTGCCAGCAGCTTTTGGGGGGTAGGCTCCAGCACAGATACGCAGTATTTT. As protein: CASSFWGVGSSTDTQYF.

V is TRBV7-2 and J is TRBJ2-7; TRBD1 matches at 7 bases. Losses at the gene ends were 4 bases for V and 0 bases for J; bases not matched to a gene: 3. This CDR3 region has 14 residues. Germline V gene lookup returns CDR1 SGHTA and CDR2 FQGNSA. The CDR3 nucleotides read TGTGCCAGCAGCTATGACAGGGACTCCTACGAGCAGTACTTC. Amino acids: CASSYDRDSYEQYF.

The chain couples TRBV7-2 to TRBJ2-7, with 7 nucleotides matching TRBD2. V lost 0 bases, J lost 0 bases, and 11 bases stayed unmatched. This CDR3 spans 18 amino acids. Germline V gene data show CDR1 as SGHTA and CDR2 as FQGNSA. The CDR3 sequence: CASSLAAAGGGGSYEQYF. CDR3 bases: TGTGCCAGCAGCTTAGCGGCAGCTGGGGGGGGAGGCTCCTACGAGCAGTACTTC. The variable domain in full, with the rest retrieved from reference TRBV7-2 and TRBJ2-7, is GAGVSQSPSNKVTEKGKDVELRCDPISGHTALYWYRQSLGQGLEFLIYFQGNSAPDKSGLPSDRFSAERTGGSVSTLTIQRTQQEDSAVYLCASSLAAAGGGGSYEQYFGPGTRLTVT.